One and the same sample provided the 20 T cell receptor beta chains below, sequenced in a study of monozygotic twins with inflammatory bowel disease. TCRdb reanalyzed the 5' RACE reads and collapses them to one entry per CDR3 protein, without DNA. Across under 200,000 distinct CDR3 sequences, the top ten clones capture more than 2.5% of the sample. Source material: blood. The source of these receptors is a human donor with ulcerative colitis or Crohn's disease, or a healthy co-twin of an affected twin (not recorded which).

This CDR3 is CASSPYPPNRGRSAGELFF. The chain links TRBV11-1 to TRBJ2-2; as DNA is missing, the TRBD1 call by TCRdb cannot be tested. The CDR3 spans 19 residues. Per germline, CDR1 SGHAT and CDR2 FQDESV (reference sequence).

V usage is TRBV20-1 and J usage is TRBJ2-7; TCRdb designates TRBD2, a call that cannot be tested without DNA. The CDR3 is 15 residues long. Germline-derived CDR1 and CDR2 are DFQATT and SNEGSKA (reference sequence). The CDR3 loop is CSARKLAGPTYEQYF.

The chain combines TRBV29-1 with TRBJ1-1; TCRdb proposes TRBD1, but this gene call is untestable without DNA. CDR1 SQVTM and CDR2 ANQGSEA come from the germline V gene. CDR3 size: 15 residues. The CDR3 reads CSVGDRGGANTEAFF.

This chain links TRBV20-1 with TRBJ1-5; the TCRdb D gene call, TRBD1, has no DNA to confirm it. From germline, CDR1 is DFQATT and CDR2 SNEGSKA (reference sequence). The CDR3 runs 16 residues. Here the CDR3 reads CSASRPGTGNNQPQHF.

The gene calls are TRBV11-3 and TRBJ2-1; the D call of TRBD1 rests on TCRdb alone, since no DNA is present to check it. Germline V gene sequence: CDR1 SGHNT, CDR2 YENEEA. This CDR3 comprises 15 residues. The CDR3 sequence is CASSLEATGDSSQFF.

J is TRBJ2-5 and V is TRBV7-6; absent DNA, TCRdb's TRBD1 call cannot be checked. Germline lookup yields CDR1 SGHVS and CDR2 FNYEAQ. This CDR3 comprises 15 residues. CDR3 loop: CASSLVPGHKETQYF.

The chain is built from TRBV3-1 and TRBJ2-5; TCRdb outputs TRBD1, but without DNA this stays unchecked. Germline V gene lookup returns CDR1 LGHDT and CDR2 YNNKEL (reference sequence). This CDR3 has 16 residues. This CDR3 reads CASSQDLSIGGETQYF.

The CDR3 protein is CASSLLGLGPNEQFF. This chain connects TRBV4-3 to TRBJ2-1; TCRdb's D gene call, TRBD2, goes unchecked for lack of DNA. The CDR3 runs to 15 residues. CDR1 is LGHNA, CDR2 YSLEER, per germline.

The V call is TRBV5-1, the J call TRBJ2-2; TCRdb outputs TRBD2, but without DNA this stays unchecked. Germline CDR1 reads SGHRS; CDR2 reads YFSETQ. This CDR3 spans 16 amino acids. The chain's CDR3 is CASIGSGSWNTGELFF. The entire variable domain, with the rest obtained from reference TRBV5-1 and TRBJ2-2, is as follows: KAGVTQTPRYLIKTRGQQVTLSCSPISGHRSVSWYQQTPGQGLQFLFEYFSETQRNKGNFPGRFSGRQFSNSRSEMNVSTLELGDSALYLCASIGSGSWNTGELFFGEGSRLTVL.

The chain carries TRBV6-1 and TRBJ1-1; TCRdb designates TRBD1, a call that cannot be tested without DNA. In germline, CDR1 is MNHNS, CDR2 SASEGT. This CDR3 region has 14 residues. CDR3 region: CASAPTGLNTEAFF.

V is TRBV20-1 and J is TRBJ2-3; lacking DNA, the TRBD1 call made by TCRdb goes unchecked. Germline CDR1 and CDR2: DFQATT and SNEGSKA (reference sequence). The CDR3 covers 13 residues. CDR3 residues: CSVWTGGTDTQYF.

V is TRBV5-1 and J is TRBJ2-2; absent DNA, TCRdb's TRBD2 call cannot be checked. Germline assignment: CDR1 SGHRS and CDR2 YFSETQ. The CDR3 is made up of 16 amino acids. This CDR3 reads CASSLYTSGSFGELFF.

The chain joins TRBV28 to TRBJ1-5; TCRdb outputs TRBD1, but without DNA this stays unchecked. This CDR3 region has 18 residues. Germline assignment: CDR1 MDHEN and CDR2 SYDVKM. The CDR3 reads CASSLLVFGGSRNQPQHF. Drawing the rest from reference TRBV28 and TRBJ1-5, the complete variable domain is DVKVTQSSRYLVKRTGEKVFLECVQDMDHENMFWYRQDPGLGLRLIYFSYDVKMKEKGDIPEGYSVSREKKERFSLILESASTNQTSMYLCASSLLVFGGSRNQPQHFGDGTRLSIL.

J is TRBJ2-7 and V is TRBV11-2; the D call of TRBD1 rests on TCRdb alone, since no DNA is present to check it. The germline gives CDR1 SGHAT, CDR2 FQNNGV. The CDR3 totals 16 residues. The chain's CDR3 is CASSLGPPGSGYEQYF.

V and J are TRBV20-1 and TRBJ1-5; the TCRdb call, TRBD1, lacks DNA for checking. This CDR3 has 15 residues. Germline lookup yields CDR1 DFQATT and CDR2 SNEGSKA (reference sequence). CDR3 in amino acids: CSARGAGEANQPQHF.

This chain joins TRBV7-2 and TRBJ2-7. The CDR3 is 11 amino acids. The germline V gene has CDR1 SGHTA and CDR2 FQGNSA. CDR3 in amino acids: CASSHTYEQYF.

This rearrangement joins TRBV2 to TRBJ2-7; TCRdb reports TRBD1, a call that lacks DNA to check it against. The length of the CDR3 is 16 residues. CDR1 and CDR2 (germline): SNHLY, FYNNEI. The CDR3 sequence: CASSGGRDTFSYEQYF.

V is TRBV25-1 and J is TRBJ2-7; TCRdb reports TRBD2, a call that lacks DNA to check it against. The length of the CDR3 is 14 residues. In germline, CDR1 is MGHDK, CDR2 SYGVNS. CDR3 region: CASSEYFAGGEQYF.

This rearrangement joins TRBV28 to TRBJ2-3; absent DNA, TCRdb's TRBD2 call cannot be checked. In germline, CDR1 is MDHEN, CDR2 SYDVKM. The CDR3 is 12 residues long. The CDR3 sequence: CASSQSRDTQYF.

The rearrangement joins TRBV11-3 to TRBJ1-1; TCRdb designates TRBD1, a call that cannot be tested without DNA. The CDR3 has 14 residues. Germline V CDR1 and CDR2: SGHNT, YENEEA. This chain's CDR3 is CASSVGGEGTEAFF. The variable domain in full, completed from reference TRBV11-3 and TRBJ1-1, reads EAGVVQSPRYKIIEKKQPVAFWCNPISGHNTLYWYLQNLGQGPELLIRYENEEAVDDSQLPKDRFSAERLKGVDSTLKIQPAELGDSAVYLCASSVGGEGTEAFFGQGTRLTVV.